The present T cell receptor (beta chain) was sequenced within a study of shared clonotypes between healthy human individuals. Study at large: The donor pool was made up of two women and three men aged 18 to 49.

Germline V gene data show CDR1 as SGHDT and CDR2 as YYEEEE. V lost 4 bases and J lost 5; bases outside the gene matches: 9. The CDR3 spans 15 residues. This clone has just one count. The naive CD8 fraction comprised CD45RO-negative cells positively selected for CCR7 and excluded terminally differentiated effector memory CD45RA+ cells. Profiling relied on immunoSEQ multiplex PCR, and the TCRdb table lists in-frame clones only, not all of them. The data hold under 2,000,000 clones, with approximately 94% observed a single time. Sequencing was performed on naive CD8+ T cells sorted from blood. The source is a man aged 18 to 30 in good health. V usage is TRBV5-6 and J usage is TRBJ2-1; the match to TRBD1 covers 7 bases. The CDR3 nucleotides read TGTGCCAGCAGCCCCCGTTGGACAGGTGACAATGAGCAGTTCTTC. The encoded protein is CASSPRWTGDNEQFF.